The 14 T cell receptor beta chains below all came from one sample that was sequenced in a study of Ad26.COV2.S vaccination and SARS-CoV-2 variants. Libraries were prepared by immunoSEQ multiplex PCR; TCRdb keeps only in-frame clonotypes and omits some of them. The top ten clones hold 3% to 4% of a sample with 300,000 to 450,000 clones, 92% of them seen once. The input for sequencing was peripheral blood, taken after recovery from COVID-19. Source of these receptors: a human donor who had recovered from COVID-19.

The table lists this clone with a count of one. J is TRBJ2-7 and V is TRBV6-5; perhaps TRBD1 as D (5 bases). Germline V CDR1 and CDR2: MNHEY, SVGAGI. This CDR3 is built from 14 residues. V was pared by 5 bases and J by 4 bases, with 15 bases between. As DNA, the CDR3 is TGTGCCAGCAGTCCAAGGACATTGCCTTACGAGCAGTACTTC. Translating it yields CASSPRTLPYEQYF.

This clone was detected once. This chain joins TRBV7-2 and TRBJ1-5, with D uncertain. This CDR3 region has 16 residues. The V end was cut by 2 bases, the J end by 2 bases, with 13 bases between. Germline V gives CDR1 SGHTA, CDR2 FQGNSA. The CDR3 DNA follows: TGTGCCAGCAGCTTATCACCCGCTGGTGGCAATCAGCCCCAGCATTTT. Its translation: CASSLSPAGGNQPQHF.

This clone came up once. This sequence joins TRBV7-9 and TRBJ2-4; D ambiguous. Germline assignment: CDR1 SEHNR and CDR2 FQNEAQ (reference sequence). Trimming removed 8 bases from V and 1 base from J, with 18 bases in between. The CDR3 length is 16 residues. CDR3 bases: TGTGCCAGCGGCCCTCCCCGTGGGCTCGCCAAAAACATTCAGTACTTC. Its protein is CASGPPRGLAKNIQYF.

This clone has only a few counts. The chain combines TRBV7-8 with TRBJ1-1; the D gene is possibly TRBD1 (6 bases). The CDR3 runs to 18 residues. The ends were cut back, 1 base at V and 2 bases at J, with 20 bases in the middle. Germline V gives CDR1 SGHVS, CDR2 FQNEAQ. Written as DNA, the CDR3 is TGTGCCAGCAGCTTAGAGGTCAGGGGCCCAATACTAAACACTGAAGCTTTCTTT. Protein sequence: CASSLEVRGPILNTEAFF.

V and J are TRBV12-5 and TRBJ1-1; D ambiguous. V was pared by 4 bases and J by 0 bases, with 6 bases between. CDR1 is LGHNT and CDR2 is FRNRAP in the germline V gene. The CDR3 has 13 amino acids. This CDR3 reads CASGWALNTEAFF. The CDR3 DNA reads as TGTGCTAGTGGTTGGGCTCTGAACACTGAAGCTTTCTTT.

This chain links TRBV6-6 with TRBJ1-1; no clear D. Germline CDR1 reads MNHNY; CDR2 reads SVGAGI (reference sequence). V was cut by 5 bases and J by 1 base, with 8 bases left in between. This CDR3 spans 13 amino acids. The DNA of the CDR3 is TGTGCCAGCAGTGCAAACAAGAACACTGAAGCTTTCTTT. Protein: CASSANKNTEAFF.

The chain links TRBV12-3 or TRBV12-4 to TRBJ1-2; the D is unclear. The CDR3 covers 11 residues. V dropped 3 bases and J dropped 7 bases, with 6 bases sitting between them. CDR3 bases: TGTGCCAGCAGTTTCGGGAGTGGCTACACCTTC. It codes for CASSFGSGYTF.

V and J are TRBV5-1 and TRBJ1-1, with D possibly matching TRBD1 (5 bases). This CDR3 has 14 amino acids. The germline V gene has CDR1 SGHRS and CDR2 YFSETQ. V was clipped by 3 bases and J by 6 bases, with 15 bases between them. CDR3 in DNA: TGCGCCAGCAGCTCGCGGAGTCAGGGAGCTGAAGCTTTCTTT. This sequence encodes CASSSRSQGAEAFF.

This clone has just one count. The chain has TRBV6-5 and TRBJ2-7; TRBD1 is a possible D gene (6 bases). Germline lookup yields CDR1 MNHEY and CDR2 SVGAGI. This CDR3 region has 14 residues. V was shortened by 5 bases and J by 0 bases, with 11 bases between the two germline ends. The CDR3, as DNA: TGTGCCAGCAGTAGGACAGCCACCTCCTACGAGCAGTACTTC. It yields the protein CASSRTATSYEQYF.

The chain combines TRBV29-1 with TRBJ2-7; 8 bases match TRBD1. The CDR3 contains 13 residues. The germline V gene encodes CDR1 SQVTM and CDR2 ANQGSEA. Trimming at V came to 7 bases and at J to 1 base, leaving 6 bases not matched to a gene. CDR3 sequence (DNA): TGCAGCGCCGGACAGGGCCCATCCTACGAGCAGTACTTC. This codes for CSAGQGPSYEQYF.

About this clone itself: In the same sample, other DNA sequences code for this CDR3. V is TRBV15 and J is TRBJ2-2, with D perhaps matching TRBD2 (5 bases). This CDR3 spans 14 amino acids. V shed 3 bases and J shed 5 bases, with 10 bases lying between them. Germline V gene sequence: CDR1 LNHNV, CDR2 YYDKDF (reference sequence). The CDR3 DNA sequence: TGTGCCACCAGCAGGGACCGAGGGACCGGGGAGCTGTTTTTT. Translated, it gives CATSRDRGTGELFF.

The chain recombines TRBV5-1 with TRBJ2-3; D is unresolved. The CDR3 length is 14 residues. CDR1 SGHRS and CDR2 YFSETQ come from the germline V gene. Trimming cost V 7 bases and J 0 bases, with 12 bases left between them. The CDR3 sequence: CASRTDLSTDTQYF. The CDR3 DNA is TGCGCCAGCCGAACCGACCTTAGCACAGATACGCAGTATTTT.

In its sample, this clone was seen once. The genes are TRBV7-3 and TRBJ2-2; no reliable D call. CDR3 length: 13 amino acids. V lost 9 bases to trimming and J lost 5 bases, with 13 bases between them. Germline loops: CDR1 SGHTA, CDR2 FQGTGA. DNA for the CDR3: TGTGCCAGTGGGAACAGCAGGACCGGGGAGCTGTTTTTT. This gives the protein CASGNSRTGELFF.

This clone was found a few times. The CDR3 nucleotides read TGTGCCACCTCGAACCTAGCGAACACCATATATTTT. This encodes CATSNLANTIYF. The J gene is TRBJ1-3, the V gene TRBV15; D ambiguous. From germline, CDR1 is LNHNV and CDR2 YYDKDF (reference sequence). This CDR3 has 12 amino acids. Trimming cost V 8 bases and J 7 bases, with 12 bases left between them.